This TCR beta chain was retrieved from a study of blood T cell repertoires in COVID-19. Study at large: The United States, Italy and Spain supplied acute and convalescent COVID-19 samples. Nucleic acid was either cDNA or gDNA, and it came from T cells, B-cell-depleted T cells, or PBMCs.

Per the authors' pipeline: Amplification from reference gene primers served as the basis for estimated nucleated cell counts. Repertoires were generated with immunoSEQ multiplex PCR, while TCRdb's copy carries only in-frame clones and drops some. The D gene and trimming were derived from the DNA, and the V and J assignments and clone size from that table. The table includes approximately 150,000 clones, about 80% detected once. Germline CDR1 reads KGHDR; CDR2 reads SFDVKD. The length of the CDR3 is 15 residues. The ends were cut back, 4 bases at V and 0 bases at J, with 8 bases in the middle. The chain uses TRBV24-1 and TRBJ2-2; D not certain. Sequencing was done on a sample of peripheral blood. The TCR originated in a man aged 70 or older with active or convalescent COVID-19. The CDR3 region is CATSDSVANTGELFF. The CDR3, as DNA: TGTGCCACCAGTGACTCCGTAGCGAACACCGGGGAGCTGTTTTTT.